A single sample is the source of the 24 T cell receptor beta chains below, sequenced in a study of blood T cells in healthy people across ages. A second PCR of roughly 7 to 11 cycles used a sample-barcoded 5' primer and a J-beta primer mix. TCRdb analysed the 5' RACE reads with MiXCR anew, one entry per CDR3 protein. Among approximately 800,000 distinct CDR3 sequences listed, roughly 26% were seen once. These data were likewise used in another study, on T cells of mothers and their children.

The specimen was blood. The receptors were sampled from a boy aged 5-17 years in good health.

The J gene is TRBJ2-3, the V gene TRBV18; 7 nucleotides line up with TRBD1. From germline, CDR1 is KGHSH and CDR2 LQKENI. J lost 3 bases, V lost 6 bases, and 15 bases had no gene match. The CDR3 runs to 17 residues. The CDR3: CASSSPADRKWTDTQYF. DNA of the CDR3: TGTGCCAGCTCCTCTCCCGCGGACAGGAAGTGGACAGATACGCAGTATTTT.

The chain couples TRBV7-9 to TRBJ2-5; D possibly uses TRBD1 or TRBD2 (5 bases each). Trimming cost V 2 bases and J 10 bases, with 11 bases left between them. The CDR3 spans 12 residues. Germline V gene data show CDR1 as SEHNR and CDR2 as FQNEAQ (reference sequence). The CDR3 loop reads CASSLMGPYQYF. CDR3 sequence (DNA): TGTGCCAGCAGCTTAATGGGACCGTACCAGTACTTC. Full variable domain (rest looked up from reference TRBV7-9 and TRBJ2-5): DTGVSQNPRHKITKRGQNVTFRCDPISEHNRLYWYRQTLGQGPEFLTYFQNEAQLEKSRLLSDRFSAERPKGSFSTLEIQRTEQGDSAMYLCASSLMGPYQYFGPGTRLLVL.

This clonotype was observed a few times. This chain connects TRBV9 to TRBJ2-3; no firm D call. V lost 0 bases and J 1 base, leaving 9 bases between the germline ends. Germline CDR1 is SGDLS and CDR2 is YYNGEE. The CDR3 length is 15 residues. DNA for the CDR3: TGTGCCAGCAGCGTAGGTATTGACGGCACAGATACGCAGTATTTT. It specifies CASSVGIDGTDTQYF.

V gene TRBV5-1 combines with J gene TRBJ1-6; 10 nucleotides agree with TRBD1. Looked up from germline, CDR1 is SGHRS and CDR2 is YFSETQ. This CDR3 region has 16 residues. The J segment lost 8 bases and the V segment lost 3 bases, leaving 8 bases of the junction unmatched. The chain's CDR3 is CASSSEVGTGDSPLHF. The DNA of the CDR3 is TGCGCCAGCAGCTCCGAGGTGGGGACAGGGGATTCACCCCTCCACTTT.

The V gene is TRBV7-9, the J gene TRBJ2-7; D not certain. The ends were cut back, 3 bases at V and 6 bases at J, with 6 bases in the middle. Germline CDR1 SEHNR, CDR2 FQNEAQ (reference sequence). The CDR3 is 11 amino acids. DNA of the CDR3: TGTGCCAGCAGCTTTGAGGCCGAGCAGTACTTC. Translation gives CASSFEAEQYF.

V and J are TRBV29-1 and TRBJ2-5, with D perhaps TRBD2 (7 bases). Gene TRBJ2-7 matches the end of the DNA better, so the J call may be wrong. Germline lookup yields CDR1 SQVTM and CDR2 ANQGSEA. CDR3 length: 14 residues. CDR3 residues: CSAFRGAPSYEQYF. Here the CDR3 DNA reads TGCAGCGCATTCCGGGGGGCTCCCTCTTACGAGCAGTACTTC.

This clonotype turned up a few times. The rearrangement uses TRBV7-9 and TRBJ2-7; D unclear. The CDR3 runs 13 residues. The V and J ends lost 2 bases and 0 bases respectively, with 5 bases between them. Germline lookup yields CDR1 SEHNR and CDR2 FQNEAQ (reference sequence). CDR3: CASSLYSSYEQYF. In DNA, the CDR3 is TGTGCCAGCAGCTTATACAGCTCCTACGAGCAGTACTTC.

The chain links TRBV4-3 to TRBJ2-1; the match to TRBD2 covers 8 bases. The end of the DNA fits TRBJ2-5 better, so the J call may be wrong. Germline CDR1 reads LGHNA; CDR2 reads YSLEER. This CDR3 has 18 amino acids. The CDR3 DNA reads as TGCGCCAGCAGCCAAGACTTCGTCGGGGGGGGCGCTCGGGAGACCCAGTACTTC. Protein sequence: CASSQDFVGGGARETQYF.

This chain's CDR3 is CASAIGGAGEKLFF. The CDR3 bases are TGTGCCAGCGCCATCGGGGGGGCTGGGGAAAAACTGTTTTTT. The rearrangement joins TRBV6-5 to TRBJ1-4; D is possibly TRBD1 (6 bases). Germline V gives CDR1 MNHEY, CDR2 SVGAGI. The length of the CDR3 is 14 residues. V lost 8 bases, J lost 8 bases, and 18 bases lay in between.

This clonotype was counted a few times. A read error may account for a junction end that differs from germline. The rearrangement joins TRBV5-1 to TRBJ2-1, with D uncertain. The CDR3 has 13 amino acids. Germline-derived CDR1 and CDR2 are SGHRS and YFSETQ. DNA for the CDR3: TGCGCCAGCAGCTTGACGAGATTGGATGAGCAGTCCTTC. This translates into CASSLTRLDEQSF.

This chain uses TRBV25-1 with TRBJ2-5; tentatively, D is TRBD1 (6 bases). The V gene's germline CDR1 is MGHDK and CDR2 SYGVNS. This CDR3 is 11 amino acids long. CDR3 loop: CDNTGRETQYF. As DNA, the CDR3 is TGTGACAATACAGGGAGAGAGACCCAGTACTTC.

The chain uses TRBV6-5 and TRBJ2-3; 10 nucleotides line up with TRBD1. V shed 2 bases and J 6 bases; nucleotides not matched to a gene: 8. The CDR3 runs to 16 residues. Germline lookup yields CDR1 MNHEY and CDR2 SVGAGI. CDR3 loop: CASSYAGTGELDTQYF. CDR3 nucleotide sequence: TGTGCCAGCAGTTACGCCGGGACAGGGGAGCTGGATACGCAGTATTTT.

This chain connects TRBV7-9 to TRBJ2-5; no firm D call. This CDR3 is 12 amino acids long. V dropped 7 bases and J dropped 2 bases, with 8 bases sitting between them. Germline CDR1 reads SEHNR; CDR2 reads FQNEAQ (reference sequence). In DNA form, the CDR3 reads TGTGCCAGCAAGTCATCTCAAGAGACCCAGTACTTC. It codes for CASKSSQETQYF.

This clonotype has only a few counts. The V call is TRBV10-3, the J call TRBJ1-4, with 7 nucleotides matching TRBD1. V shed 4 bases and J 1 base; nucleotides not matched to a gene: 3. Germline V lookup: CDR1 ENHRY, CDR2 SYGVKD. The CDR3 runs to 15 residues. CDR3 DNA: TGTGCCATCAGTGGGAACAGGGGAACTAATGAAAAACTGTTTTTT. This encodes CAISGNRGTNEKLFF.

The rearrangement uses TRBV5-1 and TRBJ2-7; tentatively, D is TRBD1 or TRBD2 (5 bases each). CDR1 and CDR2 (germline): SGHRS, YFSETQ. The CDR3 is made up of 14 amino acids. V was clipped by 4 bases and J by 4 bases, with 15 bases between them. CDR3 amino acids: CASSPPGTGYEQYF. The CDR3, as DNA: TGCGCCAGCAGCCCGCCCGGGACCGGTTACGAGCAGTACTTC.

The genes are TRBV4-2 and TRBJ2-7; unclear D gene. CDR3 size: 13 residues. The V end lost 0 bases, the J end lost 1 base, and 4 bases lay between the germline ends. In germline, CDR1 is LGHNA, CDR2 YNFKEQ. CDR3 DNA sequence: TGTGCCAGCAGCCAAGATGTGTCCTACGAGCAGTACTTC. Translating it yields CASSQDVSYEQYF.

The chain carries TRBV24-1 and TRBJ2-5; D is uncertain. The end of the DNA fits TRBJ2-1 better, so the J call may be wrong. The length of the CDR3 is 8 residues. Germline V gives CDR1 KGHDR, CDR2 SFDVKD. The CDR3 region is CPGVEQFF. As DNA, the CDR3 is TGTCCGGGTGTTGAGCAGTTCTTC.

CDR3 sequence (DNA): TGTGCCAGCAGCGAGGACTCCGGAGGGTATTTT. It codes for CASSEDSGGYF. The rearrangement uses TRBV5-5 and TRBJ2-3, with D possibly being TRBD2 (5 bases). This CDR3 is 11 amino acids long. Trimming cost V 4 bases and J 14 bases, with 14 bases left between them. Germline CDR1 reads SGHKS; CDR2 reads YYEKEE (reference sequence).

In its sample, this clonotype was seen a few times. V gene TRBV27 combines with J gene TRBJ1-4, with a possible D match to TRBD1 (5 bases). Germline V lookup: CDR1 MNHEY, CDR2 SMNVEV (reference sequence). The CDR3 runs 13 residues. V lost 6 bases and J lost 8, with 13 bases in between. The DNA of the CDR3 is TGTGCCAGCAGAGGGCAGGGACGCGAAAAACTGTTTTTT. This encodes CASRGQGREKLFF.

The chain combines TRBV20-1 with TRBJ2-2; D is ambiguous. Germline-derived CDR1 and CDR2 are DFQATT and SNEGSKA (reference sequence). Trimming left V 0 bases short and J 3 bases short, with 8 bases between. The CDR3 is 14 amino acids. CDR3 coding DNA: TGCAGTGCTAGAGATTCCCCGTACACCGGGGAGCTGTTTTTT. This encodes CSARDSPYTGELFF.

The chain joins TRBV21-1 to TRBJ1-2. TRBV21-1 is listed as a pseudogene. This CDR3 is 13 amino acids long. The CDR3 here is CASSARRAYGYTF. The CDR3 region has the DNA TGTGCCAGCAGCGCCCGACGGGCCTATGGCTACACCTTC.

This clonotype has a handful of counts. DNA for the CDR3: TGTGCCATCAGTGAGTCGGATAGCAGCCGGGAGACCCAGTACTTC. It yields the protein CAISESDSSRETQYF. The genes are TRBV10-3 and TRBJ2-5, with D unclear. Germline V gene sequence: CDR1 ENHRY, CDR2 SYGVKD. This CDR3 spans 15 amino acids. V was shortened by 0 bases and J by 5 bases, with 13 bases between the two germline ends.

V is TRBV28 and J is TRBJ2-5, with 9 bases matching TRBD1. The DNA end is more similar to TRBJ2-7, so the J call may be wrong. Germline V gene sequence: CDR1 MDHEN, CDR2 SYDVKM. This CDR3 comprises 14 residues. In nucleotides, the CDR3 is TGTGCCAGTTCCGGGACAGGGATGTCCTACGAGCAGTACTTC. It encodes CASSGTGMSYEQYF.

In its sample, this clonotype was seen a few times. The chain employs TRBV15 and TRBJ2-7; 8 bases match TRBD1. The V gene end was trimmed by 5 bases and the J gene end by 6 bases; junction bases not matched to a gene: 6. The CDR3 length is 13 residues. Germline CDR1 and CDR2: LNHNV and YYDKDF (reference sequence). The CDR3 is CATSDRGRAEQYF. The CDR3 DNA reads TGTGCCACCAGCGACAGGGGAAGGGCCGAGCAGTACTTC.